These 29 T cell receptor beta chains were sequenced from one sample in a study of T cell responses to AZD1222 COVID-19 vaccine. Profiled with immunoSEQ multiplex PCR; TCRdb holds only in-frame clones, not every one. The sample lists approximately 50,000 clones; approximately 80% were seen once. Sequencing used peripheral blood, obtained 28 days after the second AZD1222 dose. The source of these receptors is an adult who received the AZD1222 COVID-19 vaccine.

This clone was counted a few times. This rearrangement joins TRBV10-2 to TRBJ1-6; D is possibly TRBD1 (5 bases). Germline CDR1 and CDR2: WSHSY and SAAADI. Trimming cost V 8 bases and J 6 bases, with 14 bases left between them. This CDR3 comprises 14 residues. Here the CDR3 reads CASAFGTGNSPLHF. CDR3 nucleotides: TGCGCCAGCGCCTTCGGGACGGGTAATTCACCCCTCCACTTT.

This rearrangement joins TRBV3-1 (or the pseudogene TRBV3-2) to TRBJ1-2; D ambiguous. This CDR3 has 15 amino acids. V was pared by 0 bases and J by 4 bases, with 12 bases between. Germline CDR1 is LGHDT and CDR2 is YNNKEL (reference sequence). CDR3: CASSQDTLRVYGYTF. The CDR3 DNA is TGTGCCAGCAGCCAAGACACTTTGAGAGTCTATGGCTACACCTTC.

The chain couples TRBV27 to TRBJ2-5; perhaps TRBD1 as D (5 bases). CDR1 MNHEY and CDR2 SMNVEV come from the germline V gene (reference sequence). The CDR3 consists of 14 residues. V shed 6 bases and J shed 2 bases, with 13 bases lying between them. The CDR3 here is CASSPTATQETQYF. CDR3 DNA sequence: TGTGCCAGCAGCCCGACAGCGACACAAGAGACCCAGTACTTC.

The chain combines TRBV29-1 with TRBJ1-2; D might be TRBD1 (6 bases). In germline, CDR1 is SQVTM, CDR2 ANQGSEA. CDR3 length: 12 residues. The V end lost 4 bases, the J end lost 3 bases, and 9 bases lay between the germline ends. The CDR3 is CSVGYRDYGYTF. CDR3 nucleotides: TGCAGCGTTGGGTACAGGGACTATGGCTACACCTTC.

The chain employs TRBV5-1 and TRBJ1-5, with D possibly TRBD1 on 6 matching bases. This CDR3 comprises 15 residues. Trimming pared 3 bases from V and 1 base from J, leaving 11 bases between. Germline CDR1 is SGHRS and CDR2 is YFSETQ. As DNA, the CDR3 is TGCGCCAGCAGCTCGGGGGGCGGGAGCAATCAGCCCCAGCATTTT. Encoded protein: CASSSGGGSNQPQHF.

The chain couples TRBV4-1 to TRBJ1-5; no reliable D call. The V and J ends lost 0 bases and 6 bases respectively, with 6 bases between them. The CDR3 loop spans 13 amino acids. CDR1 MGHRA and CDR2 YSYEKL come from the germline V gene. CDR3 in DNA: TGCGCCAGCAGCCAAGAGGGAGGTCAGCCCCAGCATTTT. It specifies CASSQEGGQPQHF.

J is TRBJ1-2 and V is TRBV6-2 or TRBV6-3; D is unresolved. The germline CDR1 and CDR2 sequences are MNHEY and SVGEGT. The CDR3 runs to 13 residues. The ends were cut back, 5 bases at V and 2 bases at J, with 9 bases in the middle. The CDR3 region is CASSDLVNYGYTF. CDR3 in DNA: TGTGCCAGCAGTGATTTGGTGAACTATGGCTACACCTTC.

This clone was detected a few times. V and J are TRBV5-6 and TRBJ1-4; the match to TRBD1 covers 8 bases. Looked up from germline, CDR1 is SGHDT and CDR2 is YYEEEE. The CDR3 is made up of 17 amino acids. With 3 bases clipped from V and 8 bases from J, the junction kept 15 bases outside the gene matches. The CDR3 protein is CASSSPWTGLDGEKLFF. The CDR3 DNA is TGTGCCAGCAGCTCCCCCTGGACAGGGCTCGATGGGGAAAAACTGTTTTTT.

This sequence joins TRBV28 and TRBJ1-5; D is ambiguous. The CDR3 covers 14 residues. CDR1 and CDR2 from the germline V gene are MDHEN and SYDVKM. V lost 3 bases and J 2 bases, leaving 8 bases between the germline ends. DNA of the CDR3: TGTGCCAGCAGTTTGGGTTTGCGCAATCAGCCCCAGCATTTT. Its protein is CASSLGLRNQPQHF.

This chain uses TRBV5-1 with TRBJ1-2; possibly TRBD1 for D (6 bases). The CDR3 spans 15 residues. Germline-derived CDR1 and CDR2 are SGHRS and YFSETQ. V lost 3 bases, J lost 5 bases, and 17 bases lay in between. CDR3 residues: CASSSGPEGGYGYTF. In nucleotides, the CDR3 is TGCGCCAGCAGCTCAGGGCCGGAGGGGGGTTATGGCTACACCTTC.

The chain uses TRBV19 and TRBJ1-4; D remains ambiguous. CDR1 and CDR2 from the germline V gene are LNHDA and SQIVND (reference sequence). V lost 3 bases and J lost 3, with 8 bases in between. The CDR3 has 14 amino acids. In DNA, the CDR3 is TGTGCCAGTAGTATGGGAGGCTCTAATGAAAAACTGTTTTTT. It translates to CASSMGGSNEKLFF.

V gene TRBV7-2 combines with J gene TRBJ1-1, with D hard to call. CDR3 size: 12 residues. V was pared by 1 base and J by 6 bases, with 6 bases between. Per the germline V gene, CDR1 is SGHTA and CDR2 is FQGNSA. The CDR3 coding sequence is TGTGCCAGCAGCTTAGTAACATCTGAAGCTTTCTTT. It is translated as CASSLVTSEAFF. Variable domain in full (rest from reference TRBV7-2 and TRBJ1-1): GAGVSQSPSNKVTEKGKDVELRCDPISGHTALYWYRQSLGQGLEFLIYFQGNSAPDKSGLPSDRFSAERTGGSVSTLTIQRTQQEDSAVYLCASSLVTSEAFFGQGTRLTVV.

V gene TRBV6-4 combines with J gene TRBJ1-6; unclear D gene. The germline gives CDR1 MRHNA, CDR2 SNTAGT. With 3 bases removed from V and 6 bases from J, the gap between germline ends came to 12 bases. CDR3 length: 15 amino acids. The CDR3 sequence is CASSEYRSANSPLHF. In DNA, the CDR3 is TGTGCCAGCAGTGAATACAGAAGCGCTAATTCACCCCTCCACTTT.

The CDR3 bases are TGTGCCTGGAGTGCCGGAAGGTTTTACGAGCAGTACTTC. It yields the protein CAWSAGRFYEQYF. The chain combines TRBV30 with TRBJ2-7, with D uncertain. Germline V gives CDR1 GTSNPN, CDR2 SVGIG (reference sequence). CDR3 length equals 13 residues. Trimming shortened V by 1 base and J by 4 bases, and 11 bases separated the two germline ends.

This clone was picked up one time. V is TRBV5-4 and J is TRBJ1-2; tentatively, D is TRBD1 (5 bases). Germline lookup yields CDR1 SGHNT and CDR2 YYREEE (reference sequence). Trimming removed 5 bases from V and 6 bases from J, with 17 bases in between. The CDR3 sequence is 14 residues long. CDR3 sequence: CASRYRFLGDGYTF. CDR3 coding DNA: TGTGCCAGCAGGTACAGGTTTTTGGGGGATGGCTACACCTTC. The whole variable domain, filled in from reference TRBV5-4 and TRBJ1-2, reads ETGVTQSPTHLIKTRGQQVTLRCSSQSGHNTVSWYQQALGQGPQFIFQYYREEENGRGNFPPRFSGLQFPNYSSELNVNALELDDSALYLCASRYRFLGDGYTFGSGTRLTVV.

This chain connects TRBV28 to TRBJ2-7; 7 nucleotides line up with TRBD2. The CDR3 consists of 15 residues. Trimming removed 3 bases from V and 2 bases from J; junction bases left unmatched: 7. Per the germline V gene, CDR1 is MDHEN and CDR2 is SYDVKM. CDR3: CASSFFRGRPYEQYF. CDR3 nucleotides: TGTGCCAGCAGTTTTTTTCGCGGGAGACCCTACGAGCAGTACTTC.

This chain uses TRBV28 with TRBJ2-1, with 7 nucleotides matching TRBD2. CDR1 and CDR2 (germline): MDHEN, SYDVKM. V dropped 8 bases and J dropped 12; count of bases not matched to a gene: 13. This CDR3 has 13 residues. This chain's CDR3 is CASGGRASGGQFF. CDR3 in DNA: TGTGCCAGCGGCGGCAGGGCCTCGGGGGGGCAGTTCTTC.

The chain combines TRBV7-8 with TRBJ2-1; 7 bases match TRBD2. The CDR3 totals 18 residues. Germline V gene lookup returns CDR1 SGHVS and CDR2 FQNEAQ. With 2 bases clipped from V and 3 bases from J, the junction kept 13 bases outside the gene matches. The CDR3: CASSLLGGTTGGYNEQFF. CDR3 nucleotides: TGTGCCAGCAGCTTATTAGGAGGGACTACCGGGGGCTACAATGAGCAGTTCTTC.

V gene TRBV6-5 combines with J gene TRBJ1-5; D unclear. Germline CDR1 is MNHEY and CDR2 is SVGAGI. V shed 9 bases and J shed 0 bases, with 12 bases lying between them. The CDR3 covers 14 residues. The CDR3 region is CASAEAPSNQPQHF. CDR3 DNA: TGTGCCAGTGCTGAAGCGCCTAGCAATCAGCCCCAGCATTTT.

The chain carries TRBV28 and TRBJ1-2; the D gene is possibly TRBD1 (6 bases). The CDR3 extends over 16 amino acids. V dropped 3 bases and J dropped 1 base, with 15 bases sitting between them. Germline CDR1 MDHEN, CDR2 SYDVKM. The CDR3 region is CASSLWGTPVNYGYTF. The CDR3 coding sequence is TGTGCCAGCAGTTTGTGGGGGACACCTGTTAACTATGGCTACACCTTC.

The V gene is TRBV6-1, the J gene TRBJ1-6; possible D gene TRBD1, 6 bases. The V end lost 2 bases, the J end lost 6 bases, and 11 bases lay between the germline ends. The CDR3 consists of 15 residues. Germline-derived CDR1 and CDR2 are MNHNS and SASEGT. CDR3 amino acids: CASSERGGGNSPLHF. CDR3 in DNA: TGTGCCAGCAGTGAAAGAGGGGGTGGTAATTCACCCCTCCACTTT.

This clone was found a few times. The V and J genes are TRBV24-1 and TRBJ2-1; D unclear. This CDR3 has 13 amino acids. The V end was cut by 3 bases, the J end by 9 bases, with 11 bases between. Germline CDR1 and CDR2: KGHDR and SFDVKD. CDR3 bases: TGTGCCACCAGTGATGTAGGATTGGGTGAGCAGTTCTTC. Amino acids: CATSDVGLGEQFF.

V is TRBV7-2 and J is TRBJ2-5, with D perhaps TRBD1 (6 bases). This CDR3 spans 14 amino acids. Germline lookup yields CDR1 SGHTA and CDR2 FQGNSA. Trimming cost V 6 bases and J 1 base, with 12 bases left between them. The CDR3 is CASRPTGAQETQYF. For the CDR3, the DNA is TGTGCCAGCAGACCGACAGGTGCCCAAGAGACCCAGTACTTC.

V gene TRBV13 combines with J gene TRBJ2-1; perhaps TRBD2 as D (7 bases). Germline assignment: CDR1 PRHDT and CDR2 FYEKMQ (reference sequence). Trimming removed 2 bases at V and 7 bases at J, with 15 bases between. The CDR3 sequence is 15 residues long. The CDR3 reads CASSLRGGGRNEQFF. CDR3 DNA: TGTGCCAGCAGCTTACGGGGCGGGGGCAGGAATGAGCAGTTCTTC. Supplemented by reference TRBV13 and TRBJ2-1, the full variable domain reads AAGVIQSPRHLIKEKRETATLKCYPIPRHDTVYWYQQGPGQDPQFLISFYEKMQSDKGSIPDRFSAQQFSDYHSELNMSSLELGDSALYFCASSLRGGGRNEQFFGPGTRLTVL.

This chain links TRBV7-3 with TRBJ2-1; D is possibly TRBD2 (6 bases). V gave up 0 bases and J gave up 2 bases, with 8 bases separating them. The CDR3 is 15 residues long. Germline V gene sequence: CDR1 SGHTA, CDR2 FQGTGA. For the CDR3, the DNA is TGTGCCAGCAGCTTAACTAGCGGAACCTACAATGAGCAGTTCTTC. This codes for CASSLTSGTYNEQFF.

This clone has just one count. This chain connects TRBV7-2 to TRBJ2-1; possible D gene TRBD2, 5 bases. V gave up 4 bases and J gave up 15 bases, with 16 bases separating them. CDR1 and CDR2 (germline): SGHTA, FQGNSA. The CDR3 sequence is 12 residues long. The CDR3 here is CASSSAGGLTFF. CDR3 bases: TGTGCCAGCAGCTCCGCGGGCGGGCTAACGTTCTTC.

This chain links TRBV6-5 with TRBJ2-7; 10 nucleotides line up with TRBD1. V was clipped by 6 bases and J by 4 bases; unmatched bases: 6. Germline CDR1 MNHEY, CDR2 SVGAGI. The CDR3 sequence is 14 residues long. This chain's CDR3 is CASRGQGRAYEQYF. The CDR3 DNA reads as TGTGCCAGCAGGGGACAGGGGCGAGCTTACGAGCAGTACTTC.

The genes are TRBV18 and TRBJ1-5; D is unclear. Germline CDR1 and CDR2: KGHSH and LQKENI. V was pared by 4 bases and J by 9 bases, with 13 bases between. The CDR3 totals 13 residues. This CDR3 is CASSRNGVGPQHF. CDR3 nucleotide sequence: TGTGCCAGCTCACGTAACGGAGTTGGGCCCCAGCATTTT.

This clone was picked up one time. The CDR3 DNA reads as TGCGCCAGCAGCCCTGTGGGACAGGGTAATGCCGGGGAGCTGTTTTTT. The encoded protein is CASSPVGQGNAGELFF. The chain has TRBV4-1 and TRBJ2-2; 9 nucleotides line up with TRBD1. Germline values: CDR1 MGHRA, CDR2 YSYEKL. Losses at the gene ends were 4 bases for V and 6 bases for J; bases not matched to a gene: 9. CDR3 length: 16 amino acids.